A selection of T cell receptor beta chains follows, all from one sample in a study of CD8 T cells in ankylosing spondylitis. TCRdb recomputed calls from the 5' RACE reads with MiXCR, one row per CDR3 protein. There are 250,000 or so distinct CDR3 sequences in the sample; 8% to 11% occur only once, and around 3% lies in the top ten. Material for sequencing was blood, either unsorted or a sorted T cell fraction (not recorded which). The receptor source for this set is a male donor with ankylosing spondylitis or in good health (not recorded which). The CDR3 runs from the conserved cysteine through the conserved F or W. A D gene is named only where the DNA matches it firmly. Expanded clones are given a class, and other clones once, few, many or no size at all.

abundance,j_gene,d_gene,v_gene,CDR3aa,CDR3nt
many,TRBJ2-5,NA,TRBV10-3,CAIRDLGEGTQYF,TGTGCCATCAGGGATCTAGGTGAAGGGACCCAGTACTTC
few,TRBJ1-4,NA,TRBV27,CASGEHRDPTNEKLFF,TGTGCCAGCGGGGAACACAGGGATCCAACTAATGAAAAACTGTTTTTT
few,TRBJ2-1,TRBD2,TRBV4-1,CASSPPPGTSGYNEQFF,TGCGCCAGCAGCCCACCCCCTGGGACTAGCGGATACAATGAGCAGTTCTTC
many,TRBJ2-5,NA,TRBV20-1,CSARDGDQETQYF,TGCAGTGCTAGAGATGGGGACCAAGAGACCCAGTACTTC
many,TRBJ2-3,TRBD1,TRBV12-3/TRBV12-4,CASTPGTGSTDTQYF,TGTGCCAGCACTCCTGGGACAGGGAGCACAGATACGCAGTATTTT
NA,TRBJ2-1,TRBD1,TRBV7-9,CASSLGPTGGSYNEQFF,TGTGCCAGCAGCTTGGGCCCCACAGGGGGCTCCTACAATGAGCAGTTCTTC
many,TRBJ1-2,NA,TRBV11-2,CASSLDTGNGYTF,TGTGCCAGCAGCTTGGACACAGGGAATGGCTACACCTTC
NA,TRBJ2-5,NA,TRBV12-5,CASGLGLGGQIQETQYF,TGTGCTAGTGGTTTGGGGCTGGGGGGGCAGATCCAAGAGACCCAGTACTTC
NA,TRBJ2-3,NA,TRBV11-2,CASSTYGTLQPDTQYF,TGTGCCAGCAGTACCTACGGGACTCTCCAACCAGATACGCAGTATTTT
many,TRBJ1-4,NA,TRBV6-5,CASSSYAGRGEKLFF,TGTGCCAGCAGTTCGTACGCCGGGCGAGGTGAAAAACTGTTTTTT
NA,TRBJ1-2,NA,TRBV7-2,CASSLAPSTQSYGYTF,TGTGCCAGCAGCTTAGCGCCGAGTACACAATCCTATGGCTACACCTTC
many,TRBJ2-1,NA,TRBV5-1,CASSPGGGGNEQFF,TGCGCCAGCAGCCCCGGGGGAGGCGGGAATGAGCAGTTCTTC
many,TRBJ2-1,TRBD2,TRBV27,CASSSIAGANNEQFF,TGTGCCAGCAGTTCTATAGCGGGGGCCAACAATGAGCAGTTCTTC
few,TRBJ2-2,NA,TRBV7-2,CASSLRRMGYTGELFF,TGTGCCAGCAGCCTCAGGAGAATGGGTTACACCGGGGAGCTGTTTTTT
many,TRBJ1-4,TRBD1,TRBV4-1,CASSPDRVNEKLFF,TGCGCCAGCAGCCCCGACAGGGTTAATGAAAAACTGTTTTTT
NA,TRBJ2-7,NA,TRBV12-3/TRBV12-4,CASTPRGFIYEQYF,TGTGCCAGCACCCCCAGGGGCTTTATCTACGAGCAGTACTTC
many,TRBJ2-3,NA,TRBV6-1,CASSENAYNTDTQYF,TGTGCCAGCAGTGAAAATGCTTATAACACAGATACGCAGTATTTT
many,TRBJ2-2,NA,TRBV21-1,CASSIAGRTGELFF,TGTGCCAGCAGCATAGCGGGAAGGACCGGGGAGCTGTTTTTT
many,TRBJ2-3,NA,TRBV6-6,CASSGSTDTQYF,TGTGCCAGCAGTGGTAGCACAGATACGCAGTATTTT
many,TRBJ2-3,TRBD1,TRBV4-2,CASSQTRDRGSDTQYF,TGTGCCAGCAGCCAAACCCGGGACAGGGGCTCAGATACGCAGTATTTT
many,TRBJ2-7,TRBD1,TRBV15,CATSRDLTGAFYEQYF,TGTGCCACCAGCAGAGATCTTACAGGGGCCTTCTACGAGCAGTACTTC
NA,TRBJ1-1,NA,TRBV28,CASSPPGRMNTEAFF,TGTGCCAGCAGTCCCCCGGGGAGGATGAACACTGAAGCTTTCTTT
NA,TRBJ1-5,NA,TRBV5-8,CASSLGSYQPQHF,TGTGCCAGCAGCTTGGGCAGCTATCAGCCCCAGCATTTT
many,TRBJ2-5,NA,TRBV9,CASSLGGGGQETQYF,TGTGCCAGCAGCCTGGGAGGGGGCGGTCAAGAGACCCAGTACTTC
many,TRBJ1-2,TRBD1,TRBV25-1,CASSSPGTGPNGYTF,TGTGCCAGCAGTTCCCCCGGGACAGGGCCTAATGGCTACACCTTC
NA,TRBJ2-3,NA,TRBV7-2,CASSLVVRRSGDTQYF,TGTGCCAGCAGCTTAGTCGTAAGGAGGTCAGGAGATACGCAGTATTTT
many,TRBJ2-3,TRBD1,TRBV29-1,CSVANPGQGATDTQYF,TGCAGCGTTGCAAACCCGGGACAGGGGGCGACAGATACGCAGTATTTT
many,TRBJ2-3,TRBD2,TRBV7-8,CASSFAGGTGTDTQYF,TGTGCCAGCAGCTTTGCGGGGGGGACAGGCACAGATACGCAGTATTTT
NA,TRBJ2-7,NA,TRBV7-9,CASSLEDRGREIF,TGTGCCAGCAGCTTAGAAGATAGGGGCAGGGAAATCTTC
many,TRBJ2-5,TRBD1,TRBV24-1,CATSDSGTGMETQYF,TGTGCCACCAGTGATTCCGGGACAGGGATGGAGACCCAGTACTTC
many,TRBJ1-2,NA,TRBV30,CAWSVEPIYGYTF,TGTGCCTGGAGTGTGGAGCCGATCTATGGCTACACCTTC
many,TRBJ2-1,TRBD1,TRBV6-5,CASSYSGQGLNEQFF,TGTGCCAGCAGTTACAGCGGACAGGGGCTTAATGAGCAGTTCTTC
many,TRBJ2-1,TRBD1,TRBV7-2,CASSALWDRGAEQFF,TGTGCCAGCAGCGCCCTGTGGGACAGGGGGGCTGAGCAGTTCTTC
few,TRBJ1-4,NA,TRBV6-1,CASSDRPGREKLFF,TGTGCCAGCAGTGACAGGCCAGGACGTGAAAAACTGTTTTTT
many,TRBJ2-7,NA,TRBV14,CASRQGGSYEQYF,TGTGCCAGCAGGCAGGGGGGGTCCTACGAGCAGTACTTC
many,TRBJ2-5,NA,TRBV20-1,CSARGNSGIETQYF,TGCAGTGCTAGAGGGAATTCGGGTATCGAGACCCAGTACTTC
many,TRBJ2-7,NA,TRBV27,CASSLSAIGGTEQYF,TGTGCCAGCAGTTTATCTGCAATTGGAGGGACCGAGCAGTACTTC
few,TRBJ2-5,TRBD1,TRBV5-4,CASSKTGGSDQETQYF,TGTGCCAGCTCAAAGACAGGGGGATCGGACCAAGAGACCCAGTACTTC